This T cell receptor beta chain was captured by sequencing in a study of Graves' ophthalmopathy and Graves' hyperthyroidism. The study, taken as a whole, reports: A 13-signature model separated ophthalmopathy from stable hyperthyroidism, 85% to 90% sensitivity, approximately 84% specificity. A majority of expanded thyroid clonotypes exceeding 0.001 frequency were likewise present in blood. For predicting ophthalmopathy progression, the model had roughly 64% sensitivity and approximately 77% specificity.

This clonotype was found a few times. The antigen is unknown. TCR beta CDR3 regions were amplified from RNA transcripts. An opening RT-PCR round employed HTBI primers and preceded a second-round multiplex PCR. MiXCR, applied by TCRdb to the multiplex PCR reads, yields one record per CDR3 protein. The table includes almost 400,000 distinct CDR3 sequences, roughly 18% detected once. V gave up 1 base and J gave up 5 bases, with 12 bases separating them. The CDR3 runs 14 residues. Clinical symptoms and serum thyroxine were used for diagnosis; TRAb, thyroid ultrasound and orbital computed tomography were also relied on.

The chain links TRBV12-3 or TRBV12-4 to TRBJ2-7; D is unresolved. This TCR came from a woman between 18 and 29 years old with Graves' ophthalmopathy. Specimen: peripheral blood. The CDR3 here is CASSLGYGRHEQYF. Written as DNA, the CDR3 is TGTGCCAGCAGTTTAGGCTATGGTAGGCACGAGCAGTACTTC.